This T cell receptor (beta chain) is drawn from a study of identical twins. Study outcomes and limitations: The study drew conclusions from cross-sectional statistical analysis, not from following the same donors.

The CDR3 has 13 amino acids. Germline values: CDR1 MNHNY, CDR2 SVGAGI (reference sequence). V lost 2 bases, J lost 6 bases, and 8 bases lay in between. Each CDR3 protein gets one entry after TCRdb re-called the 5' RACE reads with MiXCR. The sample carries 410,000 or so distinct CDR3 sequences, approximately 18% recorded once. This clonotype was observed a few times. Its antigen is as yet unknown. The material sequenced was naive T cells sorted from blood. The sequence derives from a man in his fifties or sixties in good health. The J gene is TRBJ2-4, the V gene TRBV6-6, with a tentative D call TRBD1 (5 bases). The CDR3 is CASSYTDRNIQYF. CDR3 nucleotide sequence: TGTGCCAGCAGTTACACAGACAGAAACATTCAGTACTTC.